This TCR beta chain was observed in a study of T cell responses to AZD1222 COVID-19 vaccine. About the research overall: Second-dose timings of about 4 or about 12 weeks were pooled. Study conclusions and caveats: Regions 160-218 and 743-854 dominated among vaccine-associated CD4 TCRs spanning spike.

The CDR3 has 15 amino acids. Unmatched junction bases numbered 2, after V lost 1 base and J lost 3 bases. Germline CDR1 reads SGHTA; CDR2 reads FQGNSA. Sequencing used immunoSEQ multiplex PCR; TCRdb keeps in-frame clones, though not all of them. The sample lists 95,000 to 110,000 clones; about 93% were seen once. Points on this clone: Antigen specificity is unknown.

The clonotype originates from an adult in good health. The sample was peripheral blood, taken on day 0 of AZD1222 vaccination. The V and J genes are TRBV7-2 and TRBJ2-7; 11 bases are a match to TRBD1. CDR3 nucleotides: TGTGCCAGCAGCTTAGGGACAGGGGGCTTCTACGAGCAGTACTTC. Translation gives CASSLGTGGFYEQYF.